The rows below give T cell receptor beta chains drawn from one sample of a study of Graves' ophthalmopathy and Graves' hyperthyroidism. Via MiXCR, TCRdb re-called the multiplex PCR reads, giving one row per CDR3 protein. The sample records roughly 700,000 distinct CDR3 sequences, about 44% being singletons. Sequencing was carried out using peripheral blood. The receptors were sampled from an adult man with Graves' ophthalmopathy. CDR3s include the opening cysteine and the closing phenylalanine or tryptophan. D genes are given only for firm matches. Not every row has a clone size; where given, it reads once, few, many or a size class.

length,V,size,J,D,DNA,CDR3
15,TRBV10-3,few,TRBJ1-2,.,TGTGCCAGCAGTTTTAAGGGATCTACCAACTATGGCTACACCTTC,CASSFKGSTNYGYTF
15,TRBV7-9,.,TRBJ2-5,TRBD1,TGTGCCAGCAGCTACGGACAGGGGGCTGCGGGGACCCAGTACTTC,CASSYGQGAAGTQYF
14,TRBV25-1,.,TRBJ1-3,.,TGTGCCAGCCGCAACATCACCTTTGGAAACACCATATATTTT,CASRNITFGNTIYF
13,TRBV15,few,TRBJ1-2,.,TGTGCCACCAGCAGTCCGCCTAACTATGGCTACACCTTC,CATSSPPNYGYTF
16,TRBV7-2,many,TRBJ1-2,.,TGTGCCAGCAGCCGTGGTGGCGCAAGAACCAACTATGGCTACACCTTC,CASSRGGARTNYGYTF
12,TRBV2,many,TRBJ1-2,.,TGTGCCAGCAAGCAGGGACACTATGGCTACACCTTC,CASKQGHYGYTF
17,TRBV10-3,once,TRBJ1-2,.,TGTGCCAGCAGTTTATCGATATCGGGACAAGCTGACTATGGCTACACCTTC,CASSLSISGQADYGYTF
14,TRBV29-1,many,TRBJ2-7,.,TGCAGCGTGATGGGCCGACTAGGGACCTACGAGCAGTACTTC,CSVMGRLGTYEQYF
14,TRBV7-3,.,TRBJ1-2,.,TGTGCCAGCAGCTTAAACCCAGGGCGCAGTGGCTACACCTTC,CASSLNPGRSGYTF
14,TRBV7-2,many,TRBJ1-5,.,TGTGCCAGCAGCTTAGGCAGGGAGGGGCAGCCCCAGCATTTT,CASSLGREGQPQHF
13,TRBV7-9,many,TRBJ2-5,TRBD1,TGTGCCAGCAGCTCCCGGACAGGGAGGACCCAGTACTTC,CASSSRTGRTQYF
15,TRBV7-9,.,TRBJ2-7,.,TGTGCCAGCAGCTTAGTATCCGGGGAGACCTACGAGCAGTACTTC,CASSLVSGETYEQYF
15,TRBV20-1,few,TRBJ2-7,.,TGCAGTGCTAGAGGGAGGGAGGGGGCGCGGTACGAGCAGTACTTC,CSARGREGARYEQYF
15,TRBV2,.,TRBJ2-7,.,TGTGCCAGCAGTTTCGGACCGGGGCCCGAGGGAGAGCAGTACTTC,CASSFGPGPEGEQYF
15,TRBV7-2,.,TRBJ2-5,.,TGTGCCAGCAGCGAGGTAGACGGGACCACCGGGACCCAGTACTTC,CASSEVDGTTGTQYF
15,TRBV20-1,.,TRBJ2-5,TRBD1,TGCAGTGCTAGGCCCGCGGCAGGGGGACAAGAGACCCAGTACTTC,CSARPAAGGQETQYF
15,TRBV5-1,few,TRBJ2-5,.,TGCGCCAGCAGCCCCCAGTCGGCCCAGAGGCAGACCCAGTACTTC,CASSPQSAQRQTQYF
12,TRBV3-1,few,TRBJ2-5,.,TGTGCCAGCAGCCAAACGTCGGGGACCCAGTACTTC,CASSQTSGTQYF
16,TRBV12-3/TRBV12-4,.,TRBJ2-5,TRBD1,TGTGCCAGCAGTCCGTCGACAGGGAAGTTTCAAGAGACCCAGTACTTC,CASSPSTGKFQETQYF
13,TRBV28,.,TRBJ2-5,TRBD1,TGTGCCAGCAGATCGACAGGGCGGGAGACCCAGTACTTC,CASRSTGRETQYF
13,TRBV9,many,TRBJ1-6,.,TGTGCCAGCAGCCGCGGGACCCCAAGACCCCTCCACTTT,CASSRGTPRPLHF
16,TRBV4-2,.,TRBJ2-2,.,TGTGCCAGCAGCCAAGAAGCGGATCTCCCGACCGGGGAGCTGTTTTTT,CASSQEADLPTGELFF
15,TRBV7-9,.,TRBJ1-5,.,TGTGCCAGCAGCTTAGATGCTGCAGCAAATCAGCCCCAGCATTTT,CASSLDAAANQPQHF
13,TRBV29-1,.,TRBJ2-5,TRBD1,TGCAGCGTTGGGCCGGGACAGACGGAGACCCAGTACTTC,CSVGPGQTETQYF
14,TRBV15,.,TRBJ1-1,.,TGTGCCACCAGCAGAGGGGCGCTTCGTTCTGAGGCTTTCTTT,CATSRGALRSEAFF
16,TRBV7-2,once,TRBJ1-1,.,TGTGCCAGCAGCTTAGGGTGGGGGGCAGGGAACACTGAAGCTTTCTTT,CASSLGWGAGNTEAFF
15,TRBV24-1,.,TRBJ1-2,TRBD1,TGTGCCACCAGTGACCGCAGAGGGACAGGCAATGGCTACACCTTC,CATSDRRGTGNGYTF
16,TRBV24-1,.,TRBJ1-5,TRBD1,TGTGCCACCAGTGACTTCCCGCGGACAGGGGATCAGCCCCAGCATTTT,CATSDFPRTGDQPQHF